Listed below are T cell receptor beta chains from one sample, sequenced in a study of blood T cells in healthy people across ages. TCRdb fed the 5' RACE reads into MiXCR, producing one record per CDR3 protein. This sample has 270,000 or so distinct CDR3 sequences, with 27% found just once. Sample: blood. Receptor source: a woman aged 70 to 79 in good health. Both conserved end residues are part of each CDR3. Each record gives: CDR3 protein, V gene, CDR3 length.

CDR3aa: CASSFLPVEANVLTF; v_gene: TRBV27; len: 15
CDR3aa: CASSQDRSYEQYF; v_gene: TRBV4-3; len: 13
CDR3aa: CASRQTGGETQYF; v_gene: TRBV5-6; len: 13
CDR3aa: CSASKAGVAGELFF; v_gene: TRBV20-1; len: 14
CDR3aa: CASSYLGSRVQETQYF; v_gene: TRBV6-6; len: 16
CDR3aa: CASSQVAGGYNEQFF; v_gene: TRBV4-2; len: 15
CDR3aa: CAISERGTRNEQFF; v_gene: TRBV10-3; len: 14
CDR3aa: CASSQVGLAGYEQYF; v_gene: TRBV4-2; len: 15
CDR3aa: CASSLERGAPGGYTF; v_gene: TRBV7-2; len: 15
CDR3aa: CASSEARVETQYF; v_gene: TRBV2; len: 13
CDR3aa: CATSLAAQETQYF; v_gene: TRBV24-1; len: 13
CDR3aa: CASSLARIGVEETQYF; v_gene: TRBV7-9; len: 16
CDR3aa: CVSSPRLAGAYEQYF; v_gene: TRBV7-9; len: 15
CDR3aa: CASSLEMGISAKNIQYF; v_gene: TRBV7-9; len: 17
CDR3aa: CASSQDVGWYAGVGVEETQYF; v_gene: TRBV3-1; len: 21
CDR3aa: CASSLRRTSGVGEQYF; v_gene: TRBV12-3/TRBV12-4; len: 16
CDR3aa: CASSQDPGRDIQYF; v_gene: TRBV3-1; len: 14
CDR3aa: CASSLADTNTGELFF; v_gene: TRBV28; len: 15
CDR3aa: CASSFSVRGDTQYF; v_gene: TRBV11-2; len: 14
CDR3aa: CASSLQGYSYEQYF; v_gene: TRBV12-3/TRBV12-4; len: 14
CDR3aa: CASRGEGGTEAFF; v_gene: TRBV2; len: 13
CDR3aa: CASSQEPSGSRPDTQYF; v_gene: TRBV4-3; len: 17